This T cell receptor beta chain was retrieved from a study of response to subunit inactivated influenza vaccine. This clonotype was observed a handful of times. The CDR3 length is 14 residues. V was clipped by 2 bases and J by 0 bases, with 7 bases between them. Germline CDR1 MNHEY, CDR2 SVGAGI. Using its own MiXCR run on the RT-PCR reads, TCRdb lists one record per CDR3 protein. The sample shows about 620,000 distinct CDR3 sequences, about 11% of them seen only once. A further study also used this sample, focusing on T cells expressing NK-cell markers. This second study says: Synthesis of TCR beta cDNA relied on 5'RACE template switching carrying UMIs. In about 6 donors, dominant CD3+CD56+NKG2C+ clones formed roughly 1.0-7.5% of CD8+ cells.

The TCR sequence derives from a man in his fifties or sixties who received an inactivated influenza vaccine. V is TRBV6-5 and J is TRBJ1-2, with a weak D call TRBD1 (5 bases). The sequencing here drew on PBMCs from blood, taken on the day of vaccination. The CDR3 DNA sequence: TGTGCCAGCAGTTACGGGGCAGCTAACTATGGCTACACCTTC. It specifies CASSYGAANYGYTF.